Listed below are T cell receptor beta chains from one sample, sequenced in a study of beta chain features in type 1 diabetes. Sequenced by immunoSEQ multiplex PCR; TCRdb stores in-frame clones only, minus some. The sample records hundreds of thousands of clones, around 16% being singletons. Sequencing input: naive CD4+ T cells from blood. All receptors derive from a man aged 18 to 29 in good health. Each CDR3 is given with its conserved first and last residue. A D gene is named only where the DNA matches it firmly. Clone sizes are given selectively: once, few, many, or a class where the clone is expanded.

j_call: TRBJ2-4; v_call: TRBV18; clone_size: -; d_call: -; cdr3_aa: CASSPISGGAGKNIQYF; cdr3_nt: TGTGCCAGCTCACCAATATCGGGGGGCGCCGGCAAAAACATTCAGTACTTC
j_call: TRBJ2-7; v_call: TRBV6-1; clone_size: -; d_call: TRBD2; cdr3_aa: CASSQGRLAGRYEQYF; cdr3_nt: TGTGCCAGCAGTCAAGGTCGACTAGCTGGGCGCTACGAGCAGTACTTC
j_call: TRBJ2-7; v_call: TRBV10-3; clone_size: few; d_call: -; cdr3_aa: CAISGRETYEQYF; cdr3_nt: TGTGCCATCAGTGGCAGGGAAACCTACGAGCAGTACTTC
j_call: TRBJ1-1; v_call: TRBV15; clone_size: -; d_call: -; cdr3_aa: CATSKGRMNTEAFF; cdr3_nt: TGTGCCACCAGCAAGGGCAGGATGAACACTGAAGCTTTCTTT
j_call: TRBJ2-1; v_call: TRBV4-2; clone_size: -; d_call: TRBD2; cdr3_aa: CASSQMTSGGYNEQFF; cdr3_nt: TGTGCCAGCAGCCAAATGACTAGCGGGGGGTACAATGAGCAGTTCTTC
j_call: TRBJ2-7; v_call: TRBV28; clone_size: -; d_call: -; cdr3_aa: CASSLGSSYEQYF; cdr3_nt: TGTGCCAGCAGTTTGGGCAGCTCCTACGAGCAGTACTTC
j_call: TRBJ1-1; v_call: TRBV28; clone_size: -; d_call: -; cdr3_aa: CASNPGSGRGTEAFF; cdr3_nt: TGTGCCAGCAATCCTGGCTCGGGGCGGGGCACTGAAGCTTTCTTT
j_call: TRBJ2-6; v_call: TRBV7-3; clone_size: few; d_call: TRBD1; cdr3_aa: CASSRQGGSGANVLTF; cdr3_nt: TGTGCCAGCAGCCGACAGGGTGGATCTGGGGCCAACGTCCTGACTTTC
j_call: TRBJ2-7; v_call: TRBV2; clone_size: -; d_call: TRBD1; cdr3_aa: CASSGTGEMEQYF; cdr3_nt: TGTGCCAGCAGTGGCACAGGGGAAATGGAGCAGTACTTC
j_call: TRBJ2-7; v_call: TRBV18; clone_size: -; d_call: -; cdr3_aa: CASSPEGVPYEQYF; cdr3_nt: TGTGCCAGCTCACCAGAAGGGGTGCCCTACGAGCAGTACTTC
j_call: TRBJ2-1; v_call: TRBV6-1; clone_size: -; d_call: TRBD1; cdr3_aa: CASMITGGSYNEQFF; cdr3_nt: TGTGCCAGCATGATCACAGGGGGCTCCTACAATGAGCAGTTCTTC
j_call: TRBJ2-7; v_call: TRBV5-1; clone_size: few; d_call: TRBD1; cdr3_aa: CASSLATTGGSYEQYF; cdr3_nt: TGCGCCAGCAGCTTGGCCACGACAGGGGGTTCATACGAGCAGTACTTC